This TCR beta chain is drawn from a study of blood T cells in healthy people across ages. This clonotype was detected only a few times. Sample-barcoded 5' priming and a J-beta primer mix drove a second PCR of 7 to 11 cycles. TCRdb re-called the 5' RACE reads with MiXCR, one entry per CDR3 protein. The table lists fewer than 1,200,000 distinct CDR3 sequences, almost 25% of them singletons. V lost 6 bases and J lost 3, with 12 bases in between. The CDR3 is 13 amino acids. CDR1 LNHDA and CDR2 SQIVND come from the germline V gene (reference sequence). These data were also filed under a second study, of T cells of mothers and their children.

Specimen: blood. The receptor comes from a girl aged 2 to 9 in good health. This chain connects TRBV19 to TRBJ2-7; D is perhaps TRBD2 (5 bases). The CDR3 spells CASSLGLFYEQYF. The CDR3 nucleotides read TGTGCCAGTAGCCTCGGACTCTTCTACGAGCAGTACTTC.